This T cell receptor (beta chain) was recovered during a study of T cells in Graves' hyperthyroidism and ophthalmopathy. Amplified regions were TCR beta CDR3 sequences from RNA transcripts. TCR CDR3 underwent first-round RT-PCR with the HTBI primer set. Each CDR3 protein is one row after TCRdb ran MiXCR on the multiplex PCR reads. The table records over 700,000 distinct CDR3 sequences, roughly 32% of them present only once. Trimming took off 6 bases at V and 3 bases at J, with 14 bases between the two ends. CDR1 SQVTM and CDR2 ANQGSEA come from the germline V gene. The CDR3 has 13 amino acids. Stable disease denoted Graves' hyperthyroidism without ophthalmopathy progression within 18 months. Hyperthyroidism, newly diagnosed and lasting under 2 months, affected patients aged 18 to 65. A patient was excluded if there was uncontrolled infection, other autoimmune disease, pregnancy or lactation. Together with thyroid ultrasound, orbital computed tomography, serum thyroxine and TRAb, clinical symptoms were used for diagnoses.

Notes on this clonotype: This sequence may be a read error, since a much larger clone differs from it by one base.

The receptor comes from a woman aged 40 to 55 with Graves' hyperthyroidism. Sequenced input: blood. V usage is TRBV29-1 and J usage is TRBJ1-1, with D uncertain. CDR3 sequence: CSVPWGGDTEAFF. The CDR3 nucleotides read TGCAGCGTCCCGTGGGGTGGAGACACTGAAGCTTTCTTT.